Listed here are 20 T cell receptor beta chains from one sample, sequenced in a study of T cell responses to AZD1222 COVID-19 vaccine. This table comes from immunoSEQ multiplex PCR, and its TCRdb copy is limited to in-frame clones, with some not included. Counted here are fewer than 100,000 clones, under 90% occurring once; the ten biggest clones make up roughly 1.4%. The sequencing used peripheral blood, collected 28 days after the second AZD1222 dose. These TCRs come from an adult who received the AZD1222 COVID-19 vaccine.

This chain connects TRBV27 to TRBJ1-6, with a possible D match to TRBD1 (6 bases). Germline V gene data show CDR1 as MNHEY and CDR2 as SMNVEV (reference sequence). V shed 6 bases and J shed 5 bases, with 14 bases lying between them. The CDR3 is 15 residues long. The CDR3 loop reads CASSPRDTNNSPLHF. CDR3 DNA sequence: TGTGCCAGCAGCCCCCGGGACACCAATAATTCACCCCTCCACTTT.

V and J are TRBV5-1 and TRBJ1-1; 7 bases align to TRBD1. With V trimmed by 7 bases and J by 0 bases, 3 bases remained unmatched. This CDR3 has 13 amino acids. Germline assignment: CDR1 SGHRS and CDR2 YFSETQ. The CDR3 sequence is CASYRGLNTEAFF. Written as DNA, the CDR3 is TGCGCCAGCTACAGGGGCTTGAACACTGAAGCTTTCTTT.

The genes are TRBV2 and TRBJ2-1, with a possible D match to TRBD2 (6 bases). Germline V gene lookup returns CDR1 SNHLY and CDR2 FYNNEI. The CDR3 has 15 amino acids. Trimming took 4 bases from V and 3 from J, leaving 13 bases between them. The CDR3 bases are TGTGCCAGCAGTGTCGGACTATCCAGCTACAATGAGCAGTTCTTC. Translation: CASSVGLSSYNEQFF.

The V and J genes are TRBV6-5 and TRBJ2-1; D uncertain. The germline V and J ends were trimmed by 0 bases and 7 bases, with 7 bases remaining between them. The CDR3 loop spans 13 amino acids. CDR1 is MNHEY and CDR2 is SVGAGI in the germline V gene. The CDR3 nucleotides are TGTGCCAGCAGTTACTCGGCCGGGAATGAGCAGTTCTTC. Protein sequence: CASSYSAGNEQFF.

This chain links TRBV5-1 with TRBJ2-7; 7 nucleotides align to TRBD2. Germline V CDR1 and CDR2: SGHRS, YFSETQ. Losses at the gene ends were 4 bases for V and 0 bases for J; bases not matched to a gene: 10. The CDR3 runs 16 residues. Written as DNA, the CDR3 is TGCGCCAGCAGCAGGGACGCGGGGGTTTCCTCCTACGAGCAGTACTTC. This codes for CASSRDAGVSSYEQYF. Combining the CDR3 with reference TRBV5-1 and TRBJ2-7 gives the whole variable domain KAGVTQTPRYLIKTRGQQVTLSCSPISGHRSVSWYQQTPGQGLQFLFEYFSETQRNKGNFPGRFSGRQFSNSRSEMNVSTLELGDSALYLCASSRDAGVSSYEQYFGPGTRLTVT.

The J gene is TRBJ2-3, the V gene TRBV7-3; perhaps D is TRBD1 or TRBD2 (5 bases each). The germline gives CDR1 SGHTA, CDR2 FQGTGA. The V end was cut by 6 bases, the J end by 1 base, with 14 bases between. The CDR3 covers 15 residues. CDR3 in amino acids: CASRERGDRTDTQYF. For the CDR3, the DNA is TGTGCCAGCAGGGAGAGGGGAGACCGCACAGATACGCAGTATTTT.

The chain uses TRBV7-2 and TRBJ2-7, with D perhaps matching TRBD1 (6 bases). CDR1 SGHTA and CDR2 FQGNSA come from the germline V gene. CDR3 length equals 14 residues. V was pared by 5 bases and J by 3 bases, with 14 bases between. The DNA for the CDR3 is TGTGCCAGCAGCGCCCCCAGGGGCTACTACGAGCAGTACTTC. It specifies CASSAPRGYYEQYF.

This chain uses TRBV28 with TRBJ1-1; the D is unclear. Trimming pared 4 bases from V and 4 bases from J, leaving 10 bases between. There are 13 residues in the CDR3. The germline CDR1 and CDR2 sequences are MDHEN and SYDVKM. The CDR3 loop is CASSSRPTTEAFF. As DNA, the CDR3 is TGTGCCAGCAGTTCCCGACCCACCACTGAAGCTTTCTTT.

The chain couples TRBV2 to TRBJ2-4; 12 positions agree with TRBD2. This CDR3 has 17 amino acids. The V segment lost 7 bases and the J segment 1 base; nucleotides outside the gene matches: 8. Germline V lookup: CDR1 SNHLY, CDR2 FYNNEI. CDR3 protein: CASNLAGGPGAKNIQYF. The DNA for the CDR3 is TGTGCCAGCAATCTAGCGGGGGGGCCGGGGGCCAAAAACATTCAGTACTTC.

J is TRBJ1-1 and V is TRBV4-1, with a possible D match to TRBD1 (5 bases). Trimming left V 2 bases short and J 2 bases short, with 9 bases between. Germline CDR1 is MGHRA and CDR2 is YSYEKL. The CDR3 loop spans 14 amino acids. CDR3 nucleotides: TGCGCCAGCAGCCAAAGAGGGACTAACACTGAAGCTTTCTTT. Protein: CASSQRGTNTEAFF.

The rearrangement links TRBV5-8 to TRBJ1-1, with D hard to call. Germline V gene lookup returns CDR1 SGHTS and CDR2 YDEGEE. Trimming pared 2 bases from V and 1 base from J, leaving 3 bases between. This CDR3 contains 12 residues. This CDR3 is CASSFKNTEAFF. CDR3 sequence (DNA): TGTGCCAGCAGCTTCAAGAACACTGAAGCTTTCTTT.

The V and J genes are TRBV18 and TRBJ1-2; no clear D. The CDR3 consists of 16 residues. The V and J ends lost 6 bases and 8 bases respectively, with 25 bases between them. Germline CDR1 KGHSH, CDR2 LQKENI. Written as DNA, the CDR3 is TGTGCCAGCTCCTCATCCCCGCCAGGCGCACGAGGCGGCTACACCTTC. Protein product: CASSSSPPGARGGYTF.

DNA of the CDR3: TGCGCCAGCAGGCGGACAGATAATTCACCCCTCCACTTT. As protein: CASRRTDNSPLHF. The V call is TRBV4-3, the J call TRBJ1-6, with D possibly TRBD1 on 6 matching bases. V was pared by 6 bases and J by 5 bases, with 8 bases between. The V gene's germline CDR1 is LGHNA and CDR2 YSLEER. The CDR3 runs 13 residues.

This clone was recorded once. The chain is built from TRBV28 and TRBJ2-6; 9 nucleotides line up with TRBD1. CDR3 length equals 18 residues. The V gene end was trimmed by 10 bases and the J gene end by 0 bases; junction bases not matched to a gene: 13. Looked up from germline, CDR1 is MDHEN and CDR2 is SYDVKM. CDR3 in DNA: TGTGCCACCTCCCCAAGCCCGGGACAGGGCTCTGGGGCCAACGTCCTGACTTTC. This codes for CATSPSPGQGSGANVLTF. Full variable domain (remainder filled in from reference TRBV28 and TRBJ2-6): DVKVTQSSRYLVKRTGEKVFLECVQDMDHENMFWYRQDPGLGLRLIYFSYDVKMKEKGDIPEGYSVSREKKERFSLILESASTNQTSMYLCATSPSPGQGSGANVLTFGAGSRLTVL.

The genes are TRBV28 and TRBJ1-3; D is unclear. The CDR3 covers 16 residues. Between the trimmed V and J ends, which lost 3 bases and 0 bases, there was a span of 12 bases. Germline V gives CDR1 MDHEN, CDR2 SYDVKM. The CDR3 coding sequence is TGTGCCAGCAGTTTGGGTGGGCCAGCCTCTGGAAACACCATATATTTT. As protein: CASSLGGPASGNTIYF.

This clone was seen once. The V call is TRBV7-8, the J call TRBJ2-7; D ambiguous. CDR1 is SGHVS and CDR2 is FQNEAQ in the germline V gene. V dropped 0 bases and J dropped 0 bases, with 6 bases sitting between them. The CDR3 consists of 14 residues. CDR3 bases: TGTGCCAGCAGCTTAGCCGGATACTCCTACGAGCAGTACTTC. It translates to CASSLAGYSYEQYF.

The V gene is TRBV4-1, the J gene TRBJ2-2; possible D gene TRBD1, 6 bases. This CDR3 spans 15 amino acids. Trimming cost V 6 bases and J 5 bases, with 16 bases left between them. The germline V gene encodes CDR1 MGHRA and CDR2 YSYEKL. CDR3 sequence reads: CASRVPGHRTGELFF. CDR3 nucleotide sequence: TGCGCCAGCAGGGTCCCGGGACACCGGACCGGGGAGCTGTTTTTT.

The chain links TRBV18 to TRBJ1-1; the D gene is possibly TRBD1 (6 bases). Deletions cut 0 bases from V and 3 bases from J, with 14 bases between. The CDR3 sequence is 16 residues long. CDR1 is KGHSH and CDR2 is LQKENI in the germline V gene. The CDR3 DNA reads TGTGCCAGCTCACCACCCGGGTCGGGGGGCTACACTGAAGCTTTCTTT. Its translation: CASSPPGSGGYTEAFF. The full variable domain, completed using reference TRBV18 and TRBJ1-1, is NAGVMQNPRHLVRRRGQEARLRCSPMKGHSHVYWYRQLPEEGLKFMVYLQKENIIDESGMPKERFSAEFPKEGPSILRIQQVVRGDSAAYFCASSPPGSGGYTEAFFGQGTRLTVV.

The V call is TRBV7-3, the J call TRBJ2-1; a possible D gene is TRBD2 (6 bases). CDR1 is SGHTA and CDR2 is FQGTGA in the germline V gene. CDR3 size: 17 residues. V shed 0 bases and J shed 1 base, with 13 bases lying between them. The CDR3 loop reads CASSLTGGTKSYNEQFF. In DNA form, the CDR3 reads TGTGCCAGCAGCTTAACGGGAGGAACGAAATCCTACAATGAGCAGTTCTTC.

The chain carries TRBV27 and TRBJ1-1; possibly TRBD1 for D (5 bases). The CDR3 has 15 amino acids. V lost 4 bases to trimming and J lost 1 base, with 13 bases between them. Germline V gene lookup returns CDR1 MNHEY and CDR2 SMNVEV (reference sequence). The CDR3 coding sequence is TGTGCCAGCAGTTCGGCAGGGTTACCGAACACTGAAGCTTTCTTT. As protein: CASSSAGLPNTEAFF.